This T cell receptor (beta chain) stems from a study of human thymus T cells. Findings of the study overall: Thymic and blood repertoires appeared to show biased V and J gene usage.

TCRdb keeps only in-frame clones here, not all; method: immunoSEQ multiplex PCR. Of about 44,000 clones in the sample, approximately 93% are singletons; the top ten hold about 0.13%. Immunologically healthy infants in Finland undergoing congenital heart defect surgery were the donors. An approximately 0.5-1 mL peripheral blood aliquot was taken intraoperatively from four of eight donors. Blood DNA came from all available leukocytes, not a fixed cell number. V lost 0 bases to trimming and J lost 0 bases, with 9 bases between them. There are 15 residues in the CDR3. Germline V gene sequence: CDR1 LGHNA, CDR2 YNFKEQ. This clone came up a few times. Its antigen is undetermined.

This chain joins TRBV4-2 and TRBJ2-7; D not certain. The source of this sequence is a boy less than two years old with a congenital heart defect but otherwise immunologically healthy. The sample consisted of blood. The CDR3: CASSQDVKFSYEQYF. The CDR3 nucleotides read TGTGCCAGCAGCCAAGATGTGAAGTTCTCCTACGAGCAGTACTTC.